These 25 T cell receptor beta chains share one sample of origin, sequenced in a study of early stage breast cancer tumors. Sequencing used immunoSEQ multiplex PCR; TCRdb keeps in-frame clones, though not all of them. The sample lists 27,000 or so clones; 84% were seen once. The source material was blood. These TCRs come from a person aged 50-59 years with breast cancer.

This clone was detected a few times. This sequence joins TRBV7-9 and TRBJ2-6; weak D call: TRBD2 (5 bases). The CDR3 covers 18 residues. Trimming removed 4 bases from V and 0 bases from J, with 16 bases in between. The germline V gene encodes CDR1 SEHNR and CDR2 FQNEAQ (reference sequence). CDR3 protein: CASSSFTSGPSGANVLTF. CDR3 nucleotides: TGTGCCAGCAGCTCATTTACGAGCGGACCCTCTGGGGCCAACGTCCTGACTTTC.

CDR3 loop: CASSHRTGNNEKLFF. The CDR3 DNA reads TGTGCCAGCAGTCACAGGACAGGGAATAATGAAAAACTGTTTTTT. The V and J genes are TRBV6-5 and TRBJ1-4, with 8 bases lining up with TRBD1. The CDR3 length is 15 residues. Germline-derived CDR1 and CDR2 are MNHEY and SVGAGI. J gave up 4 bases and V 5 bases, and 6 bases lay outside the gene matches.

The V call is TRBV10-1, the J call TRBJ1-1; 10 nucleotides agree with TRBD1. CDR3 length: 17 amino acids. CDR1 and CDR2 (germline): WNHNN, SYGVQD (reference sequence). Germline trimming cut 5 bases from V and 1 base from J; bases unmatched to any gene: 10. The CDR3 reads CASSTGQGTPGNTEAFF. CDR3 coding DNA: TGCGCCAGCAGTACGGGACAGGGGACGCCAGGGAACACTGAAGCTTTCTTT.

The chain couples TRBV6-1 to TRBJ2-1, with 10 bases matching TRBD1. This CDR3 is 14 amino acids long. Trimming at V came to 8 bases and at J to 6 bases, leaving 7 bases not matched to a gene. Germline V gives CDR1 MNHNS, CDR2 SASEGT. In DNA, the CDR3 is TGTGCCAGCGCCGACAGGGGGCGAGGCAATGAGCAGTTCTTC. This sequence encodes CASADRGRGNEQFF.

This clone has only a few counts. The chain employs TRBV5-1 and TRBJ2-3, with TRBD2 matching 7 bases. The germline V gene has CDR1 SGHRS and CDR2 YFSETQ. The CDR3 has 15 amino acids. V dropped 5 bases and J dropped 4; count of bases not matched to a gene: 10. The CDR3: CASRDQRGVPDTQYF. Here the CDR3 DNA reads TGCGCCAGCAGAGACCAACGGGGGGTGCCAGATACGCAGTATTTT.

The V and J genes are TRBV30 and TRBJ1-4; 7 bases map to TRBD1. The V and J ends lost 3 bases and 0 bases, in that order; junction bases with no gene match: 4. CDR3 length: 15 amino acids. Germline lookup yields CDR1 GTSNPN and CDR2 SVGIG (reference sequence). CDR3 in DNA: TGTGCCTGGAGAATGCAGGGGGCAACTAATGAAAAACTGTTTTTT. Protein product: CAWRMQGATNEKLFF.

The rearrangement uses TRBV19 and TRBJ1-3; D is uncertain. CDR1 and CDR2 from the germline V gene are LNHDA and SQIVND (reference sequence). The V gene lost 9 bases and the J gene lost 2 bases, with 8 bases spanning the gap. The CDR3 spans 12 residues. The CDR3 DNA reads as TGTGCCAGCCGGGAGACTGGAAACACCATATATTTT. It is translated as CASRETGNTIYF.

This clone was picked up one time. The V call is TRBV5-4, the J call TRBJ2-3; TRBD2 agrees at 13 bases. Germline V gives CDR1 SGHNT, CDR2 YYREEE (reference sequence). The junction had 10 bases not matched to a gene; V was cut back by 3 bases and J by 6 bases. The CDR3 extends over 17 amino acids. DNA of the CDR3: TGTGCCAGCAGCTACCCCGGACTAGCGGGAGTTTCTGATACGCAGTATTTT. Its translation: CASSYPGLAGVSDTQYF.

Only one count was recorded for this clone. The J gene is TRBJ2-2, the V gene TRBV7-3, with TRBD1 as a possible D gene (6 bases). V was clipped by 4 bases and J by 7 bases, with 13 bases between them. Germline-derived CDR1 and CDR2 are SGHTA and FQGTGA. This CDR3 is built from 14 residues. This CDR3 reads CASSSTGKGGELFF. CDR3 nucleotides: TGTGCCAGCAGCTCTACAGGGAAGGGCGGGGAGCTGTTTTTT.

V and J are TRBV30 and TRBJ2-7, with TRBD1 identical over 9 bases. This CDR3 has 16 amino acids. Per the germline V gene, CDR1 is GTSNPN and CDR2 is SVGIG (reference sequence). The trim removed 2 bases at V and 3 bases at J, leaving 11 bases unmatched. The CDR3 region is CAWSMGQGRAFYEQYF. The CDR3 DNA reads TGTGCCTGGAGTATGGGACAGGGAAGAGCTTTCTACGAGCAGTACTTC.

The V and J genes are TRBV6-1 and TRBJ2-5; TRBD2 aligns across 14 bases. J was trimmed by 5 bases and V by 4 bases; bases with no gene match: 9. Germline CDR1 MNHNS, CDR2 SASEGT. The CDR3 has 17 residues. The DNA of the CDR3 is TGTGCCAGCAGTGCCCTGACTAGCGGGGGGGCCGGGGAGACCCAGTACTTC. The encoded protein is CASSALTSGGAGETQYF.

This clone was detected once. This chain joins TRBV9 and TRBJ2-7; a weak D match, TRBD1 (5 bases). CDR1 is SGDLS and CDR2 is YYNGEE in the germline V gene. The CDR3 has 13 amino acids. V was shortened by 0 bases and J by 4 bases, with 8 bases between the two germline ends. CDR3 sequence (DNA): TGTGCCAGCAGCGTAGATCAGGGTTACGAGCAGTACTTC. Translation: CASSVDQGYEQYF.

The rearrangement uses TRBV19 and TRBJ1-5, with D perhaps TRBD1 (6 bases). The V end lost 6 bases, the J end lost 1 base, and 19 bases lay between the germline ends. This CDR3 has 17 residues. Per germline, CDR1 LNHDA and CDR2 SQIVND (reference sequence). In DNA form, the CDR3 reads TGTGCCAGTAGCCAACAGGGCCCCAAACCAAGCAATCAGCCCCAGCATTTT. The encoded protein is CASSQQGPKPSNQPQHF.

The rearrangement links TRBV2 to TRBJ2-3; D possibly matches TRBD1 or TRBD2 (6 bases each). Germline V gene sequence: CDR1 SNHLY, CDR2 FYNNEI. V was clipped by 6 bases and J by 9 bases, with 13 bases between them. CDR3 size: 12 residues. The CDR3 region is CASSAKGGTQYF. CDR3 DNA: TGTGCCAGCAGCGCAAAGGGGGGCACGCAGTATTTT.

This rearrangement joins TRBV9 to TRBJ2-7; D possibly corresponds to TRBD1 (7 bases). The CDR3 covers 15 residues. V was trimmed by 4 bases and J by 0 bases, leaving 14 bases between them. Germline assignment: CDR1 SGDLS and CDR2 YYNGEE. CDR3 amino acids: CASSPAGQSSYEQYF. CDR3 nucleotides: TGTGCCAGCAGCCCCGCGGGACAGAGCTCCTACGAGCAGTACTTC.

The J gene is TRBJ1-1, the V gene TRBV29-1, with 8 bases fitting TRBD1. The CDR3 is 16 amino acids. Per the germline V gene, CDR1 is SQVTM and CDR2 is ANQGSEA. J lost 3 bases, V lost 7 bases, and 16 bases had no gene match. For the CDR3, the DNA is TGCAGCGATCACCCGGACAGGGTAGGGTCGGACACTGAAGCTTTCTTT. It is translated as CSDHPDRVGSDTEAFF.

This chain joins TRBV7-9 and TRBJ2-2; the match to TRBD1 covers 10 bases. With V trimmed by 4 bases and J by 7 bases, 9 bases remained unmatched. The length of the CDR3 is 16 residues. Per germline, CDR1 SEHNR and CDR2 FQNEAQ (reference sequence). This CDR3 is CASSSRDRGPFGELFF. Here the CDR3 DNA reads TGTGCCAGCAGCTCCCGGGACAGGGGACCTTTCGGGGAGCTGTTTTTT.

This clone is classed as hyperexpanded. V gene TRBV7-9 combines with J gene TRBJ1-2; 8 bases are a match to TRBD1. V gave up 1 base and J gave up 7 bases; unmatched junction bases: 5. CDR1 is SEHNR, CDR2 FQNEAQ, per germline (reference sequence). The CDR3 contains 14 residues. This CDR3 is CASSLGQGRCGYTF. The CDR3 bases are TGTGCCAGCAGCTTAGGACAGGGGCGGTGTGGCTACACCTTC. The whole variable domain, filled in from reference TRBV7-9 and TRBJ1-2, reads DTGVSQNPRHKITKRGQNVTFRCDPISEHNRLYWYRQTLGQGPEFLTYFQNEAQLEKSRLLSDRFSAERPKGSFSTLEIQRTEQGDSAMYLCASSLGQGRCGYTFGSGTRLTVV.

This clone was detected once. The V call is TRBV28, the J call TRBJ1-1, with 7 bases fitting TRBD1. The CDR3 loop spans 14 amino acids. V lost 7 bases, J lost 6 bases, and 11 bases stayed unmatched. Per the germline V gene, CDR1 is MDHEN and CDR2 is SYDVKM. This CDR3 is CASTRQGGVAEAFF. The CDR3 DNA is TGTGCCAGCACCCGACAGGGAGGTGTCGCTGAAGCTTTCTTT.

This clone appeared once. The J gene is TRBJ2-2, the V gene TRBV28, with D perhaps TRBD2 (5 bases). CDR1 and CDR2 from the germline V gene are MDHEN and SYDVKM. V lost 10 bases and J lost 3, with 12 bases in between. The CDR3 consists of 13 residues. CDR3 sequence (DNA): TGTGCCATCCACTCCGGGGACACCGGGGAGCTGTTTTTT. This translates into CAIHSGDTGELFF.

The chain employs TRBV18 and TRBJ2-7; 10 bases match TRBD2. Germline-derived CDR1 and CDR2 are KGHSH and LQKENI. Unmatched junction bases numbered 3, after V lost 3 bases and J lost 1 base. The CDR3 contains 15 residues. CDR3 residues: CASSPLAGGSYEQYF. CDR3 in DNA: TGTGCCAGCTCACCGTTAGCGGGGGGATCCTACGAGCAGTACTTC.

V is TRBV7-9 and J is TRBJ2-5; 15 nucleotides line up with TRBD2. Germline V gene data show CDR1 as SEHNR and CDR2 as FQNEAQ (reference sequence). CDR3 length: 18 amino acids. V lost 4 bases and J lost 2; bases outside the gene matches: 8. DNA of the CDR3: TGTGCCAGCAGCTCGGGACTAGCGGGAGGATTAGGGCAAGAGACCCAGTACTTC. Translating it yields CASSSGLAGGLGQETQYF.

Written as DNA, the CDR3 is TGTGCCATCAGGACCTTGTTGGGGGGTGGCTACACCTTC. Protein sequence: CAIRTLLGGGYTF. The V call is TRBV10-3, the J call TRBJ1-2; D is possibly TRBD1 (5 bases). Germline lookup yields CDR1 ENHRY and CDR2 SYGVKD. CDR3 length: 13 residues. V dropped 6 bases and J dropped 7 bases, with 15 bases sitting between them.

The V gene is TRBV11-2, the J gene TRBJ1-4; possibly TRBD1 for D (6 bases). Trimming shortened V by 5 bases and J by 8 bases, and 15 bases separated the two germline ends. This CDR3 comprises 14 residues. The germline CDR1 and CDR2 sequences are SGHAT and FQNNGV. CDR3 nucleotides: TGTGCCAGCAGCCTCAACAGGGTCGGCGAAAAACTGTTTTTT. Encoded protein: CASSLNRVGEKLFF.

The rearrangement joins TRBV2 to TRBJ1-5; D is unresolved. The CDR3 loop spans 13 amino acids. Trimming removed 4 bases at V and 1 base at J, with 5 bases between. CDR1 SNHLY and CDR2 FYNNEI come from the germline V gene. CDR3 nucleotides: TGTGCCAGCAGTGTTAGAAGCAATCAGCCCCAGCATTTT. Protein sequence: CASSVRSNQPQHF.